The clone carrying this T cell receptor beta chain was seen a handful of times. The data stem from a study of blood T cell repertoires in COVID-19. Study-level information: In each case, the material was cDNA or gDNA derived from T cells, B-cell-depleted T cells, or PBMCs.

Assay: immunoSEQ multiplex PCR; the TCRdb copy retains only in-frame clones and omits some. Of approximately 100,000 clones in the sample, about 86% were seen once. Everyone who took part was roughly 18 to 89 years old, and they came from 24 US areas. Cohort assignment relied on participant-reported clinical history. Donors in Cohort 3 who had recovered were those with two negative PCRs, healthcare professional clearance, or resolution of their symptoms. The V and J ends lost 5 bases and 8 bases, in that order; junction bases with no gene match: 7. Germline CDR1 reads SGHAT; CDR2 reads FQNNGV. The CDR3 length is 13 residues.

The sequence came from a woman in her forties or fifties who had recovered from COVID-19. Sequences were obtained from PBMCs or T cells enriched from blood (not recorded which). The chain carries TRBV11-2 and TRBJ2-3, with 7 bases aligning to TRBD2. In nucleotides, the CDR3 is TGTGCCAGCAGCCCCTCGGGGGGACGTACGCAGTATTTT. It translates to CASSPSGGRTQYF.